The 23 T cell receptor beta chains in this list originate from one sample, sequenced in a study of blood T cells in healthy people across ages. For the second PCR, which ran for about 7 to 12 cycles, a sample-barcoded 5' primer and a J-beta primer mix were used. One entry per CDR3 protein, called by TCRdb with MiXCR from the 5' RACE reads. The data show roughly 500,000 distinct CDR3 sequences, 25% to 30% seen once. The sample comprised blood. The receptor set was obtained from a woman between 65 and 79 years old in good health.

The chain uses TRBV13 and TRBJ1-6; no reliable D call. V was shortened by 4 bases and J by 8 bases, with 9 bases between the two germline ends. CDR3 length: 13 residues. Looked up from germline, CDR1 is PRHDT and CDR2 is FYEKMQ (reference sequence). CDR3 nucleotide sequence: TGTGCCAGCAGCTCCGAGGGCGATTCACCCCTCCACTTT. Translating gives CASSSEGDSPLHF.

Concerning this clonotype itself: Compared with germline, one end of the junction differs, possibly owing to a read error. The chain employs TRBV12-3 or TRBV12-4 and TRBJ2-4; D could derive from TRBD1 or TRBD2 (6 bases each). This CDR3 has 13 amino acids. CDR3 amino acids: CASSLGGAERPIF. The CDR3 nucleotides read TGTGCCAGCAGTTTGGGGGGCGCGGAACGCCCGATCTTC.

The chain couples TRBV11-3 to TRBJ2-7, with D uncertain. V was trimmed by 5 bases and J by 3 bases, leaving 11 bases between them. Looked up from germline, CDR1 is SGHNT and CDR2 is YENEEA. The CDR3 contains 13 residues. As DNA, the CDR3 is TGTGCCAGCAGCCACCGACTCTACTACGAGCAGTACTTC. Its protein is CASSHRLYYEQYF.

This clonotype was seen once. The gene calls are TRBV4-3 and TRBJ2-1, with TRBD1 identical over 7 bases. CDR3 length: 19 amino acids. Germline CDR1 reads LGHNA; CDR2 reads YSLEER. V gave up 1 base and J gave up 9 bases; unmatched junction bases: 21. This CDR3 reads CASSQAVRTGEWGNGEQFF. The CDR3 nucleotides are TGCGCCAGCAGCCAAGCTGTACGCACAGGGGAGTGGGGCAACGGTGAGCAGTTCTTC.

This chain joins TRBV5-1 and TRBJ2-5, with TRBD1 matching over 8 bases. The DNA end is a closer match to TRBJ2-1, so the J assignment may be wrong. CDR1 and CDR2 (germline): SGHRS, YFSETQ. The CDR3 is 14 residues long. CDR3 sequence: CASSQGDRKNEQFF. The CDR3 DNA reads TGCGCCAGCAGCCAGGGGGACAGGAAAAATGAGCAGTTCTTC.

The chain employs TRBV20-1 and TRBJ2-5; D is perhaps TRBD1 (5 bases). CDR1 DFQATT and CDR2 SNEGSKA come from the germline V gene (reference sequence). The ends were cut back, 2 bases at V and 4 bases at J, with 14 bases in the middle. CDR3 length: 14 amino acids. For the CDR3, the DNA is TGCAGTGCTAGATTAGGGGTTCTAGGAGAGACCCAGTACTTC. It encodes CSARLGVLGETQYF.

The chain employs TRBV7-2 and TRBJ2-1; possible D gene TRBD1, 6 bases. Matching the DNA end better, TRBJ2-7 makes the J call doubtful. This CDR3 contains 14 residues. Germline CDR1 SGHTA, CDR2 FQGNSA. The DNA for the CDR3 is TGTGCCAGCAGCTCTAGGTCAGGGGCCCACGAGCAGTACTTC. Its protein is CASSSRSGAHEQYF.

This clonotype was observed a handful of times. This chain uses TRBV6-1 with TRBJ1-1, with D unclear. CDR1 MNHNS and CDR2 SASEGT come from the germline V gene. With 7 bases removed from V and 4 bases from J, the gap between germline ends came to 10 bases. The CDR3 totals 12 residues. CDR3 sequence reads: CASINWGTEAFF. The CDR3 region has the DNA TGTGCCAGCATAAATTGGGGCACTGAAGCTTTCTTT.

The CDR3 loop is CASSLARSKELFF. The CDR3 DNA reads TGTGCCAGCAGTTTAGCGCGAAGTAAGGAACTGTTTTTT. The chain uses TRBV12-3 or TRBV12-4 and TRBJ1-4; D unclear. The CDR3 contains 13 residues. V was cut by 0 bases and J by 12 bases, with 11 bases left in between.

This clonotype came up a few times. V is TRBV6-5 and J is TRBJ2-3; D unclear. The V gene lost 9 bases and the J gene lost 2 bases, with 6 bases spanning the gap. Germline V lookup: CDR1 MNHEY, CDR2 SVGAGI. The CDR3 runs to 11 residues. The CDR3 DNA is TGTGCCAGTGGTGTCACAGATACGCAGTATTTT. Translating gives CASGVTDTQYF.

In this sample, this clonotype turned up once. The chain joins TRBV28 to TRBJ1-5; 8 bases map to TRBD1. There are 16 residues in the CDR3. After removal of 7 bases from V and 2 bases from J, the junction contained 10 bases not matched to a gene. Germline V gene data show CDR1 as MDHEN and CDR2 as SYDVKM. The CDR3 sequence: CASKLRPGQGNQPQHF. CDR3 bases: TGTGCCAGCAAGCTGAGGCCGGGACAGGGCAATCAGCCCCAGCATTTT.

This clonotype has just a few counts. This sequence joins TRBV2 and TRBJ1-1; 7 positions agree with TRBD1. Trimming at V came to 9 bases and at J to 10 bases, leaving 11 bases not matched to a gene. CDR3 size: 12 residues. CDR1 and CDR2 (germline): SNHLY, FYNNEI. CDR3: CASMGQTGGAFF. As DNA, the CDR3 is TGTGCCAGTATGGGACAGACTGGGGGAGCTTTCTTT.

This clonotype was found a few times. The genes are TRBV20-1 and TRBJ1-4, with D possibly matching TRBD1 (6 bases). The CDR3 covers 16 residues. CDR1 and CDR2 from the germline V gene are DFQATT and SNEGSKA (reference sequence). V was clipped by 3 bases and J by 6 bases, with 20 bases between them. The CDR3 here is CSASLPPGGPDEKLFF. The CDR3 region has the DNA TGCAGTGCTAGCCTCCCCCCCGGGGGGCCGGATGAAAAACTGTTTTTT.

There are many counts of this clonotype. V usage is TRBV6-6 and J usage is TRBJ1-3, with no clear D. CDR1 is MNHNY and CDR2 is SVGAGI in the germline V gene (reference sequence). The length of the CDR3 is 14 residues. V was shortened by 2 bases and J by 4 bases, with 9 bases between the two germline ends. The DNA for the CDR3 is TGTGCCAGCAGTTACGGAAGCTCGGGAAACACCATATATTTT. This encodes CASSYGSSGNTIYF.

This chain connects TRBV20-1 to TRBJ2-5, with 8 bases fitting TRBD2. The ends lost 0 bases at V and 4 bases at J; junction bases unmatched: 7. The germline CDR1 and CDR2 sequences are DFQATT and SNEGSKA (reference sequence). The CDR3 covers 15 residues. CDR3 protein: CSARDWSLAGETQYF. CDR3 sequence (DNA): TGCAGTGCTAGAGATTGGTCGCTAGCGGGAGAGACCCAGTACTTC.

The chain is built from TRBV18 and TRBJ1-1; D is perhaps TRBD1 (6 bases). CDR1 and CDR2 (germline): KGHSH, LQKENI. V lost 3 bases and J lost 4, with 24 bases in between. The CDR3 loop spans 18 amino acids. Here the CDR3 reads CASSPRTGPGLGGTEAFF. CDR3 sequence (DNA): TGTGCCAGCTCACCCCGAACAGGGCCCGGACTTGGTGGCACTGAAGCTTTCTTT.

This sequence joins TRBV9 and TRBJ2-1, with 7 positions matching TRBD1. Trimming removed 0 bases from V and 4 bases from J; junction bases left unmatched: 4. This CDR3 has 15 residues. Germline-derived CDR1 and CDR2 are SGDLS and YYNGEE. The CDR3 here is CASSVADRTYNEQFF. CDR3 sequence (DNA): TGTGCCAGCAGCGTAGCGGACAGGACGTACAATGAGCAGTTCTTC.

V is TRBV4-3 and J is TRBJ2-2, with 11 nucleotides matching TRBD1. V shed 5 bases and J 2 bases; nucleotides not matched to a gene: 7. The CDR3 length is 17 residues. Germline values: CDR1 LGHNA, CDR2 YSLEER. The CDR3 reads CASSVRTGGGNTGELFF. CDR3 DNA sequence: TGCGCCAGCAGCGTCCGGACAGGGGGCGGTAACACCGGGGAGCTGTTTTTT.

This chain uses TRBV7-9 with TRBJ2-7, with 9 bases matching TRBD1. This CDR3 has 16 amino acids. Germline CDR1 reads SEHNR; CDR2 reads FQNEAQ (reference sequence). Trimming took 1 base from V and 1 from J; bases not matched to a gene: 5. The CDR3 is CASSLDRGQGSYEQYF. CDR3 nucleotide sequence: TGTGCCAGCAGCTTAGACCGAGGACAGGGGTCCTACGAGCAGTACTTC.

The rearrangement uses TRBV20-1 and TRBJ2-7, with 14 bases lining up with TRBD2. The CDR3 covers 16 residues. V trimming: 3 bases; J trimming: 6 bases; junction bases outside the gene matches: 10. Germline assignment: CDR1 DFQATT and CDR2 SNEGSKA (reference sequence). The CDR3 loop is CSASSTSGGADPEQYF. CDR3 DNA: TGCAGTGCTAGTTCGACTAGCGGGGGGGCCGATCCCGAGCAGTACTTC.

The chain is built from TRBV5-1 and TRBJ1-2, with D possibly matching TRBD1 (6 bases). Germline CDR1 SGHRS, CDR2 YFSETQ. The CDR3 has 14 amino acids. V dropped 6 bases and J dropped 7 bases, with 19 bases sitting between them. The CDR3 spells CASKLDRSVPGYTF. Written as DNA, the CDR3 is TGCGCCAGCAAGCTCGACAGGTCGGTTCCTGGCTACACCTTC.

This clonotype was recorded a few times. The V and J genes are TRBV4-3 and TRBJ1-1, with TRBD1 as a possible D gene (6 bases). Trimming took 2 bases from V and 1 from J, leaving 11 bases between them. Germline loops: CDR1 LGHNA, CDR2 YSLEER. The CDR3 is made up of 15 amino acids. The CDR3 DNA is TGCGCCAGCAGCCAAATCCGGGGGGCGAACACTGAAGCTTTCTTT. Its protein product is CASSQIRGANTEAFF.

This clonotype is a singleton in its sample. The chain uses TRBV20-1 and TRBJ1-1, with D tentatively TRBD1 (6 bases). The CDR3 covers 15 residues. V dropped 5 bases and J dropped 5 bases, with 21 bases sitting between them. Germline V gene data show CDR1 as DFQATT and CDR2 as SNEGSKA (reference sequence). The CDR3 nucleotides are TGCAGTGCTTTTACCCCAGTCGGGGGGCGGACTGAAGCTTTCTTT. It encodes CSAFTPVGGRTEAFF.